One sample yielded the 14 T cell receptor beta chains listed below, sequenced in a study of blood T cells in healthy people across ages. With a J-beta primer mix and a sample-barcoded 5' primer, a second PCR ran about 6 to 11 cycles. TCRdb reprocessed the 5' RACE reads via MiXCR and lists one record per CDR3 protein. The sample consists of around 320,000 distinct CDR3 sequences, 27% of them appearing once. The sample was blood. The receptors shown here come from a woman in her 70s in good health.

This clonotype was found a few times. The chain is built from TRBV7-2 and TRBJ2-1; the D is unclear. The DNA end is a closer match to TRBJ2-5, so the J assignment may be wrong. The CDR3 is 13 amino acids. Germline V gene sequence: CDR1 SGHTA, CDR2 FQGNSA. The CDR3 loop reads CASSLGTYETQYF. In DNA form, the CDR3 reads TGTGCCAGCAGCTTAGGGACCTACGAGACCCAGTACTTC.

The rearrangement links TRBV20-1 to TRBJ1-2, with TRBD1 as a possible D gene (5 bases). Trimming took off 6 bases at V and 8 bases at J, with 16 bases between the two ends. The length of the CDR3 is 12 residues. CDR1 is DFQATT, CDR2 SNEGSKA, per germline (reference sequence). The CDR3 coding sequence is TGCAGTGCCGGGTCGGGGGTTGACGGCTACACCTTC. It codes for CSAGSGVDGYTF.

This clonotype was seen a handful of times. The genes are TRBV11-1 and TRBJ2-3; no reliable D call. V was clipped by 0 bases and J by 4 bases, with 5 bases between them. This CDR3 has 13 amino acids. From germline, CDR1 is SGHAT and CDR2 FQDESV (reference sequence). The DNA for the CDR3 is TGTGCCAGCAGCTTAGCCGGGTCAGATACGCAGTATTTT. Translated: CASSLAGSDTQYF.

The chain recombines TRBV12-3 or TRBV12-4 with TRBJ1-6; D is uncertain. The CDR3 is 14 amino acids. Trimming stripped 5 bases from V and 10 bases from J, with 15 bases between. CDR3 amino acids: CASSPTGMTSPLHF. For the CDR3, the DNA is TGTGCCAGCAGTCCGACGGGAATGACCTCACCCCTCCACTTT.

The chain combines TRBV14 with TRBJ2-5; 7 bases align to TRBD1. TRBJ2-7 matches the DNA end more closely, so the J call is doubtful. Germline assignment: CDR1 SGHDN and CDR2 FVKESK. The CDR3 consists of 16 residues. In nucleotides, the CDR3 is TGTGCCAGCAGCCAATTTACCGGGACAGCAACCTACGAGCAGTACTTC. Translation gives CASSQFTGTATYEQYF.

The chain combines TRBV4-2 with TRBJ1-5, with 7 bases aligning to TRBD1. Germline CDR1 reads LGHNA; CDR2 reads YNFKEQ. J was trimmed by 7 bases and V by 0 bases; bases with no gene match: 9. The CDR3 extends over 16 amino acids. CDR3 in DNA: TGTGCCAGCAGCCAAGATGCCGCCAGGGGGGGACAGCCCCAGCATTTT. Residues: CASSQDAARGGQPQHF.

The chain is built from TRBV27 and TRBJ2-5, with a possible D match to TRBD2 (6 bases). With 5 bases removed from V and 4 bases from J, the gap between germline ends came to 20 bases. The CDR3 length is 16 residues. Looked up from germline, CDR1 is MNHEY and CDR2 is SMNVEV (reference sequence). Here the CDR3 reads CASSLAGGTRLETQYF. DNA for the CDR3: TGTGCCAGCAGTCTCGCGGGCGGGACTCGCCTAGAGACCCAGTACTTC.

This clonotype was recorded a few times. This sequence joins TRBV5-1 and TRBJ1-1, with TRBD1 identical over 9 bases. The J segment lost 4 bases and the V segment lost 2 bases, leaving 3 bases of the junction unmatched. The CDR3 sequence is 14 residues long. Looked up from germline, CDR1 is SGHRS and CDR2 is YFSETQ. In DNA form, the CDR3 reads TGCGCCAGCAGCTTACAGGGGGCAATCACTGAAGCTTTCTTT. Protein product: CASSLQGAITEAFF.

This clonotype was detected once. The chain recombines TRBV4-2 with TRBJ2-7; D unresolved. The CDR3 spans 15 residues. Trimming removed 4 bases at V and 0 bases at J, with 13 bases between. Germline V gives CDR1 LGHNA, CDR2 YNFKEQ. This CDR3 is CASSPTTVSSYEQYF. CDR3 nucleotide sequence: TGTGCCAGCAGCCCGACCACCGTAAGCTCCTACGAGCAGTACTTC.

This clonotype occurred many times. CDR3 loop: CATVTGGSSGANVLTF. The CDR3 DNA sequence: TGTGCCACTGTCACAGGGGGCTCCTCTGGGGCCAACGTCCTGACTTTC. The chain couples TRBV28 to TRBJ2-6; 9 positions agree with TRBD1. This CDR3 region has 16 residues. CDR1 is MDHEN, CDR2 SYDVKM, per germline. V trimming: 10 bases; J trimming: 0 bases; junction bases outside the gene matches: 7. Variable domain in full (rest from reference TRBV28 and TRBJ2-6): DVKVTQSSRYLVKRTGEKVFLECVQDMDHENMFWYRQDPGLGLRLIYFSYDVKMKEKGDIPEGYSVSREKKERFSLILESASTNQTSMYLCATVTGGSSGANVLTFGAGSRLTVL.

V is TRBV21-1 and J is TRBJ1-5. TRBV21-1 is given as a pseudogene. The CDR3 is 17 residues long. The CDR3 region is CASSKGFGEGRGQPQHF. CDR3 sequence (DNA): TGTGCCAGCAGCAAAGGATTCGGGGAGGGCAGGGGTCAGCCCCAGCATTTT.

The V call is TRBV12-3 or TRBV12-4, the J call TRBJ1-4; D ambiguous. Trimming pared 1 base from V and 7 bases from J, leaving 4 bases between. CDR3 length: 12 residues. Here the CDR3 DNA reads TGTGCCAGCAGTTTAGACGGTGAAAAACTGTTTTTT. It encodes CASSLDGEKLFF.

As to this clonotype: An end of the junction differs from the germline gene, which may be a read error. The chain combines TRBV3-1 with TRBJ2-1, with D possibly being TRBD1 or TRBD2 (6 bases each). CDR1 is LGHDT, CDR2 YNNKEL, per germline (reference sequence). The CDR3 extends over 15 amino acids. DNA of the CDR3: TGCGCCAGCAGGCTTACGGGGGCCCGGTACAATGAGCAGTTCTTC. Protein: CASRLTGARYNEQFF.

This clonotype was observed a few times. In DNA form, the CDR3 reads TGTGCCAGCAGCTTGCCGGGCGAGAACACTGAAGCTTTCTTT. Encoded protein: CASSLPGENTEAFF. The chain links TRBV5-4 to TRBJ1-1; D is ambiguous. The V end was cut by 1 base, the J end by 1 base, with 8 bases between. This CDR3 region has 14 residues. Germline V gene data show CDR1 as SGHNT and CDR2 as YYREEE (reference sequence).